These 8 T cell receptor beta chains share one sample of origin, sequenced in a study of cytomegalovirus exposure and HLA in healthy donors (dated by TCRdb to about 2017). Library preparation was by the immunoSEQ multiplex PCR assay. For the multiplex PCR, a mixture combining 60 forward primers for TCR Vbeta segments and 13 reverse primers for TCR Jbeta segments was used. The table comes from immuneACCESS by way of TCRdb, which keeps in-frame sequences with V and J called. Part of the clones is missing from these tables; in studies checked, under half for an unresolved V gene and the rest for unknown reasons. The sample contains about 160,000 clones, roughly 80% of them found a single time. Approximately 3.7% of the sample comes from the top ten. The sequenced sample consisted of PBMCs. Source of these receptors: a young man in good health and CMV-seropositive.

This clone was counted a few times. V gene TRBV25-1 combines with J gene TRBJ2-5, with D perhaps matching TRBD1 (5 bases). Looked up from germline, CDR1 is MGHDK and CDR2 is SYGVNS. Trimming shortened V by 2 bases and J by 5 bases, and 12 bases separated the two germline ends. CDR3 length: 14 residues. The CDR3 nucleotides read TGTGCCAGCAGTGAAAGGGGCCATGGGGAGACCCAGTACTTC. It specifies CASSERGHGETQYF.

Here the CDR3 reads CASSSRGVLGGYTF. CDR3 nucleotides: TGTGCCAGCAGTTCCCGGGGGGTATTGGGGGGCTACACCTTC. The V gene is TRBV27, the J gene TRBJ1-2, with D perhaps matching TRBD1 (5 bases). The CDR3 has 14 residues. Germline CDR1 and CDR2: MNHEY and SMNVEV (reference sequence). Trimming left V 4 bases short and J 8 bases short, with 17 bases between.

This chain uses TRBV2 with TRBJ1-4, with TRBD1 as a possible D gene (6 bases). The germline V gene encodes CDR1 SNHLY and CDR2 FYNNEI. The CDR3 loop spans 13 amino acids. V was shortened by 5 bases and J by 7 bases, with 11 bases between the two germline ends. CDR3 in amino acids: CASSLGAGEKLFF. In DNA form, the CDR3 reads TGTGCCAGCAGTTTGGGGGCCGGTGAAAAACTGTTTTTT.

The chain couples TRBV5-1 to TRBJ2-3; D is unresolved. Germline values: CDR1 SGHRS, CDR2 YFSETQ. The V and J ends lost 2 bases and 2 bases respectively, with 9 bases between them. This CDR3 region has 14 residues. The CDR3 DNA reads as TGCGCCAGCAGCTTCGCGGAGAACACAGATACGCAGTATTTT. This encodes CASSFAENTDTQYF.

This clone was counted a single time. The chain links TRBV5-6 to TRBJ2-1; D not certain. V lost 0 bases and J lost 6, with 7 bases in between. Germline assignment: CDR1 SGHDT and CDR2 YYEEEE. The CDR3 sequence is 13 residues long. The chain's CDR3 is CASSLDSFNEQFF. Written as DNA, the CDR3 is TGTGCCAGCAGCTTGGACAGTTTCAATGAGCAGTTCTTC.

V gene TRBV19 combines with J gene TRBJ2-6; 10 nucleotides match TRBD1. Germline CDR1 reads LNHDA; CDR2 reads SQIVND (reference sequence). Unmatched junction bases numbered 8, after V lost 6 bases and J lost 0 bases. The CDR3 has 18 amino acids. CDR3 DNA: TGTGCCAGTAGACGGACAGGGGGTGGTATCTCTGGGGCCAACGTCCTGACTTTC. This gives the protein CASRRTGGGISGANVLTF.

This chain connects TRBV11-2 to TRBJ2-7; 7 bases agree with TRBD1. Per the germline V gene, CDR1 is SGHAT and CDR2 is FQNNGV. This CDR3 has 13 amino acids. V lost 5 bases, J lost 4 bases, and 5 bases stayed unmatched. The CDR3 is CASSPQQGYEQYF. Here the CDR3 DNA reads TGTGCCAGCAGCCCCCAACAGGGGTACGAGCAGTACTTC.

This chain's CDR3 is CASSLAGQGKYF. CDR3 nucleotides: TGTGCCAGCAGCTTAGCGGGACAGGGGAAGTATTTT. The J gene is TRBJ2-3, the V gene TRBV7-2, with 10 bases lining up with TRBD1. Germline V gene data show CDR1 as SGHTA and CDR2 as FQGNSA. The junction had 1 base not matched to a gene; V was cut back by 0 bases and J by 13 bases. The CDR3 runs 12 residues.